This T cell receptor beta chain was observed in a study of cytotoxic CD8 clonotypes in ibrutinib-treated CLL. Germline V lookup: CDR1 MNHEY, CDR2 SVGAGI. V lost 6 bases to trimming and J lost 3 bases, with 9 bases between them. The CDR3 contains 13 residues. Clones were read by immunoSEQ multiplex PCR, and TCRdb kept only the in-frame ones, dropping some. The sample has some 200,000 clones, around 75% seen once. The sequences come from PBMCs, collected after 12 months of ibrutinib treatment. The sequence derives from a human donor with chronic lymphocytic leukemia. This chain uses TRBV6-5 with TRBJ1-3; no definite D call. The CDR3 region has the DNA TGTGCCAGCAGCCCTTTCCTTGGAAACACCATATATTTT. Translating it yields CASSPFLGNTIYF.